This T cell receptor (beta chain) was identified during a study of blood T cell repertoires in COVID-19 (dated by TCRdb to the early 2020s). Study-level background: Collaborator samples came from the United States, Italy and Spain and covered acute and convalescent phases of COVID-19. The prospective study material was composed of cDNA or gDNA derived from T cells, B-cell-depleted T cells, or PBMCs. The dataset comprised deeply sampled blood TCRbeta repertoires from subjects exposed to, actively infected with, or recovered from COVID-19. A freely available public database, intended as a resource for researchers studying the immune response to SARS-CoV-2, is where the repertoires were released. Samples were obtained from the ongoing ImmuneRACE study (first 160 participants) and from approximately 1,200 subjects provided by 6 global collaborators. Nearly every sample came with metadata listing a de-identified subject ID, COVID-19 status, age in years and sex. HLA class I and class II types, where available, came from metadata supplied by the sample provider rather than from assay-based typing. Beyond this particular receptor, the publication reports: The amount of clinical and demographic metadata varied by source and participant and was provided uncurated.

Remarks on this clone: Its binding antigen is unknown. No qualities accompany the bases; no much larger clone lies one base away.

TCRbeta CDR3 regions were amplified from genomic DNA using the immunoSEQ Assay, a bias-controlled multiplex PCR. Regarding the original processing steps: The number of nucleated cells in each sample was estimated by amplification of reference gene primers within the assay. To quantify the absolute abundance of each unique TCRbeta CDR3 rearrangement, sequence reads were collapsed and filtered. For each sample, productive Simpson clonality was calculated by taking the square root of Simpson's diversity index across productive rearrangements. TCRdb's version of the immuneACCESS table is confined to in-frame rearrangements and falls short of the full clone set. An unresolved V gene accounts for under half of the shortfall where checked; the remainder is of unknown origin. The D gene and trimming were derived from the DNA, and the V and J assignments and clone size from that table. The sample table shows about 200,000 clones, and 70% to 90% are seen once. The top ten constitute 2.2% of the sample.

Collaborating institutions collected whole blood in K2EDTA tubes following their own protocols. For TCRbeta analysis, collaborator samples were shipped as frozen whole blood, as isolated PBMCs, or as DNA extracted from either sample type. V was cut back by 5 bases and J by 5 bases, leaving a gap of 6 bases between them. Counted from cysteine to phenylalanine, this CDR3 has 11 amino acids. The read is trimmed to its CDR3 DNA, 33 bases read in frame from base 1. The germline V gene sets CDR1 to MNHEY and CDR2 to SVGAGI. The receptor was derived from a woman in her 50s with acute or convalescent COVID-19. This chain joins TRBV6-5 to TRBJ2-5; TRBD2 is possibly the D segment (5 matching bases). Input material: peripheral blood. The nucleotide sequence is TGTGCCAGCAGTACGGGGGAGACCCAGTACTTC. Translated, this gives CASSTGETQYF.